The sequence of this T cell receptor beta chain was determined in a study of shared clonotypes between healthy human individuals. Researchers ran the assay at a deep level. Sequenced by immunoSEQ multiplex PCR; TCRdb stores in-frame clones only, minus some. Here the sample spans roughly 1 million clones, 70% to 80% being singletons. Study-wide results and caveats: The naive CD4 repertoires of a few donors were compared, and roughly 5.1% of clonotypes were shared.

This clone has only a few counts. Its antigen is unidentified. A CD45RA-negative memory subset and a CD45RA+ naive subset were separated from the CD4+ cells. Germline V gives CDR1 SGHRS, CDR2 YFSETQ. The CDR3 has 16 residues. V trimming: 2 bases; J trimming: 4 bases; junction bases outside the gene matches: 9. V and J are TRBV5-1 and TRBJ1-3; TRBD1 agrees at 7 bases. Sequenced: memory CD4+ T cells from PBMCs. Subset specified: CD45RA-negative fraction. The TCR sequence derives from a man between 18 and 29 years old in good health. Some clones in this sample may be carry-over from other donors' samples. CDR3 nucleotides: TGCGCCAGCAGCTTCGGGGACAGCATCAGGGGAAACACCATATATTTT. Translation: CASSFGDSIRGNTIYF. Full variable domain (outside the CDR3, taken from reference TRBV5-1 and TRBJ1-3): KAGVTQTPRYLIKTRGQQVTLSCSPISGHRSVSWYQQTPGQGLQFLFEYFSETQRNKGNFPGRFSGRQFSNSRSEMNVSTLELGDSALYLCASSFGDSIRGNTIYFGEGSWLTVV.